The rows below give T cell receptor beta chains drawn from one sample of a study of beta chain features in type 1 diabetes. Method: immunoSEQ multiplex PCR; TCRdb's copy keeps in-frame clones and lacks some. The data hold 50,000 or so clones, with roughly 41% observed a single time. Sequencing was done on a sample of Tregs from blood. The receptors were sampled from a man aged 25-45 years with type 1 diabetes. Each CDR3 is given with its conserved first and last residue. D genes are given only for firm matches. The size of a clone is reported for some rows only, either as once, few or many, or as a class for expanded clones.

clone_size j_call d_call v_call cdr3_nt cdr3_aa
. TRBJ2-6 TRBD1 TRBV7-2 TGTGCCAGCAGCCAGGGGGACTCTGGGGCCAACGTCCTGACTTTC CASSQGDSGANVLTF
. TRBJ2-2 TRBD1 TRBV9 TGTGCCAGCAGCTTTCGGACAGGGGCGACCGGGGAGCTGTTTTTT CASSFRTGATGELFF
. TRBJ1-1 . TRBV7-2 TGTGCCAGCAGCCGATCCGCCAGTGACACTGAAGCTTTCTTT CASSRSASDTEAFF
. TRBJ2-1 TRBD2 TRBV4-2 TGTGCCAGCAGCCAAAATAGCGGGAGCTATCTCAATGAGCAGTTCTTC CASSQNSGSYLNEQFF
. TRBJ2-7 TRBD2 TRBV5-4 TGTGCCAGCACCGCGGGGGGATCCTACGAGCAGTACTTC CASTAGGSYEQYF
. TRBJ2-7 TRBD1 TRBV28 TGTGCCACCTTAACGGGACAGGGGACCTACGAGCAGTACTTC CATLTGQGTYEQYF
once TRBJ1-1 . TRBV28 TGTGCCAGCAGTTTAAGTCAGGGGAAGGGGGAAGCTTTCTTT CASSLSQGKGEAFF
few TRBJ2-7 TRBD1 TRBV5-1 TGCGCCAGCAGCTTGGGAGGACAGGGACGCGGCGAGCAGTACTTC CASSLGGQGRGEQYF
few TRBJ2-7 TRBD2 TRBV28 TGTGCCAGCAGTCCCGCCGGAGCGGGAGGGGATTACGAGCAGTACTTC CASSPAGAGGDYEQYF
few TRBJ2-3 . TRBV29-1 TGCAGCGTTGAAGATCTCTGGGGAAACACAGGTACGCAGTATTTT CSVEDLWGNTGTQYF
few TRBJ1-1 . TRBV5-1 TGCGCCAGCAGCTTGGGACTGATCCTGAACACTGAAGCTTTCTTT CASSLGLILNTEAFF
few TRBJ1-1 . TRBV19 TGTGCCAGTAGAAAGGATGGGAGAAACACTGAAGCTTTCTTT CASRKDGRNTEAFF
. TRBJ2-1 TRBD1 TRBV6-1 TGTGCCAGCAGGAGACAGGGGGGCAATGAGCAGTTCTTC CASRRQGGNEQFF
once TRBJ2-5 TRBD1 TRBV11-2 TGTGCCAGCAGCCTCGTCCCGGGACAGCTGTACCAAGAGACCCAGTACTTC CASSLVPGQLYQETQYF
. TRBJ2-2 . TRBV18 TGTGCCAGCTCACTGGACAGCCTCTCGAACACCGGGGAGCTGTTTTTT CASSLDSLSNTGELFF
few TRBJ2-5 . TRBV29-1 TGCAGCGTTGAAGATCGGGTAGGGAGGGAGACCCAGTACTTC CSVEDRVGRETQYF
. TRBJ2-2 . TRBV5-6 TGTGCCAGCCGGCTACAGGGAACCTCCACCGGGGAGCTGTTTTTT CASRLQGTSTGELFF
few TRBJ2-3 . TRBV5-4 TGTGCCAGCAGCTTAGCCACAGATACGCAGTATTTT CASSLATDTQYF
few TRBJ2-7 TRBD1 TRBV28 TGTGCCAGCCTACCGGGACAGGACTCCTACGAGCAGTACTTC CASLPGQDSYEQYF
few TRBJ2-2 . TRBV19 TGTGCCAGTAGAAGGGACACCAACACCGGGGAGCTGTTTTTT CASRRDTNTGELFF
few TRBJ2-1 . TRBV5-4 TGTGCCAGCAGCAGGGGAGGTGAGCAGTTCTTC CASSRGGEQFF
few TRBJ2-3 . TRBV19 TGTGCCAGTAGTACAGCTTCCGCGGCCACAGATACGCAGTATTTT CASSTASAATDTQYF
. TRBJ2-2 . TRBV9 TGTGCCAGCAGCTTCGGTCCAGCGGCAAACACCGGGGAGCTGTTTTTT CASSFGPAANTGELFF
few TRBJ1-1 TRBD1 TRBV7-2 TGTGCCAGCAGCTTTAACGCAGGGGGCGCAAAAGCTTTCTTT CASSFNAGGAKAFF
. TRBJ2-2 . TRBV2 TGTGCCAGCAGTAGTGTCCCCCTAACCGGGGAGCTGTTTTTT CASSSVPLTGELFF
. TRBJ2-7 TRBD1 TRBV27 TGTGCCAGCAGTCTGGGACAGGGGGCCCTCTACGAGCAGTACTTC CASSLGQGALYEQYF
. TRBJ2-7 . TRBV5-1 TGCGCCAGCAGCTTGGAGGGTAGCGGCTACGAGCAGTACTTC CASSLEGSGYEQYF
few TRBJ2-7 . TRBV28 TGTGCCAGCAGTGACAGGTCGAAACAGTACTTC CASSDRSKQYF
few TRBJ2-1 TRBD2 TRBV28 TGTGCCAGCAGTCCGTCTAGCGGGAGAGGGAGGAATGAGCAGTTCTTC CASSPSSGRGRNEQFF
. TRBJ2-3 . TRBV2 TGTGCCAGCAGCCCAGGGACAGATACGCAGTATTTT CASSPGTDTQYF
few TRBJ2-3 . TRBV5-4 TGTGCCAGCAGCTTAGATGTGGCTCGGACTCATAGCACAGATACGCAGTATTTT CASSLDVARTHSTDTQYF
. TRBJ1-5 . TRBV28 TGTGCCAGCAGTTCCGTCAATCAGCCCCAGCATTTT CASSSVNQPQHF
few TRBJ1-3 . TRBV10-3 TGTGCCATCAGTGAGCTGAACAGGGTGCTCTCTGGAAACACCATATATTTT CAISELNRVLSGNTIYF
. TRBJ2-5 . TRBV28 TGTGCCAGCAGGGGTCAGGGCACCGCTCAAGAGACCCAGTACTTC CASRGQGTAQETQYF
few TRBJ2-2 . TRBV7-2 TGTGCCAGCAGCTTATTAGGGGGAGTACGGACCGGGGAGCTGTTTTTT CASSLLGGVRTGELFF
. TRBJ2-7 TRBD1 TRBV18 TGTGCCAGCTCACCGGGACAGAGCTCCTACGAGCAGTACTTC CASSPGQSSYEQYF
few TRBJ2-1 . TRBV7-9 TGTGCCAGCCCGACAGGCTCCTACAATGAGCAGTTCTTC CASPTGSYNEQFF
. TRBJ1-4 TRBD1 TRBV28 TGTGCCAGCAGGACCGACAGGGAAGGCGAAAAACTGTTTTTT CASRTDREGEKLFF
. TRBJ2-7 TRBD1 TRBV5-1 TGCGCCAGCAGCTTTGACAGGGGCTCCTACGAGCAGTACTTC CASSFDRGSYEQYF
. TRBJ2-2 TRBD1 TRBV7-9 TGTGCCAGCAGAAGTACAGGGGGGACCGGGGAGCTGTTTTTT CASRSTGGTGELFF
few TRBJ2-5 . TRBV11-1 TGTGCCAGCGCCACCCCGGGGAAAGAGACCCAGTACTTC CASATPGKETQYF
. TRBJ2-7 TRBD1 TRBV28 TGTGCCAGCAGTTTGTCAGGGACAGGGGCCCACGAGCAGTACTTC CASSLSGTGAHEQYF
. TRBJ1-4 . TRBV10-3 TGTGCCATCAGTGATCCTGGTCAGGGGAGTGAAAAACTGTTTTTT CAISDPGQGSEKLFF
. TRBJ2-2 TRBD1 TRBV10-3 TGTGCCATCAGCCCCTCAGACAGGGGTGGATCAGTAAACACCGGGGAGCTGTTTTTT CAISPSDRGGSVNTGELFF
. TRBJ2-6 . TRBV6-5 TGTGCCAGCAGCTACAGTAGCTCTGGGGCCAACGTCCTGACTTTC CASSYSSSGANVLTF
few TRBJ2-5 TRBD1 TRBV7-9 TGTGCCAGCAGGTCGACAGGGGAAGCAGAGACCCAGTACTTC CASRSTGEAETQYF
. TRBJ2-5 TRBD2 TRBV30 TGTGCCTCGGGGACTAGCGGGGGGCAGACCCAGTACTTC CASGTSGGQTQYF
. TRBJ2-1 TRBD2 TRBV7-2 TGTGCCAGCAGCCCCAGACTAGCGCCTCCCAATGAGCAGTTCTTC CASSPRLAPPNEQFF
few TRBJ2-3 TRBD2 TRBV5-6 TGTGCCAGCAGCATTCGTACTAGCGGGAGTGGAGATACGCAGTATTTT CASSIRTSGSGDTQYF
. TRBJ2-3 TRBD1 TRBV29-1 TGCAGCGTTGCAGGTGGGACAGGCAGCACAGATACGCAGTATTTT CSVAGGTGSTDTQYF